These 16 T cell receptor beta chains were all obtained from the same sample, sequenced in a study of cytomegalovirus exposure and HLA in healthy donors (dated by TCRdb to about 2017). Receptor libraries were prepared by the immunoSEQ multiplex PCR assay. For the multiplex PCR, a mixture combining 60 forward primers for TCR Vbeta segments and 13 reverse primers for TCR Jbeta segments was used. TCRdb re-hosts the immuneACCESS table, in-frame sequences only. Its copies lack some clones; in the studies checked, an unresolved V gene accounts for under half of them, and the cause for the rest is not known. The sample yields over 55,000 clones; approximately 87% were counted once. The ten largest clones add up to 1.4% of the sample. The sequencing sample was made of PBMCs. These receptors all stem from a young man in good health and CMV-seronegative.

The V and J genes are TRBV5-1 and TRBJ1-5; D remains unclear. Germline CDR1 reads SGHRS; CDR2 reads YFSETQ. The CDR3 covers 14 residues. V lost 1 base and J lost 8, with 13 bases in between. CDR3 residues: CASSLSLGEEPQHF. The DNA for the CDR3 is TGCGCCAGCAGCTTGAGTCTAGGTGAGGAGCCCCAGCATTTT.

J is TRBJ2-7 and V is TRBV5-4, with 9 bases that match TRBD1. The CDR3 runs 13 residues. From germline, CDR1 is SGHNT and CDR2 YYREEE (reference sequence). V lost 4 bases, J lost 3 bases, and 2 bases stayed unmatched. This CDR3 reads CASSLDRGYEQYF. CDR3 bases: TGTGCCAGCAGCCTGGACAGGGGCTACGAGCAGTACTTC.

The CDR3 DNA sequence: TGTGCCAGCAGCCCGAACAGGGAAACAGATACGCAGTATTTT. It is translated as CASSPNRETDTQYF. The chain uses TRBV6-5 and TRBJ2-3; tentative D call: TRBD1 (6 bases). The ends were cut back, 6 bases at V and 3 bases at J, with 13 bases in the middle. This CDR3 spans 14 amino acids. Per the germline V gene, CDR1 is MNHEY and CDR2 is SVGAGI.

The chain couples TRBV19 to TRBJ1-4; D is ambiguous. The CDR3 runs 12 residues. With 5 bases removed from V and 8 bases from J, the gap between germline ends came to 9 bases. CDR1 and CDR2 from the germline V gene are LNHDA and SQIVND (reference sequence). This chain's CDR3 is CASSPQREKLFF. CDR3 coding DNA: TGTGCCAGTAGTCCCCAGAGGGAAAAACTGTTTTTT.

The chain links TRBV2 to TRBJ2-7; a weak D match, TRBD1 (6 bases). Germline CDR1 SNHLY, CDR2 FYNNEI. V was cut by 6 bases and J by 3 bases, with 6 bases left in between. The CDR3 is made up of 11 amino acids. CDR3 sequence: CASRDSYEQYF. The CDR3, as DNA: TGTGCCAGCAGGGACAGCTACGAGCAGTACTTC.

CDR3 nucleotides: TGTGCCAGCAGTTTCGGGGACAGGGAAAAACTGTTTTTT. Translation gives CASSFGDREKLFF. This rearrangement joins TRBV27 to TRBJ1-4; the match to TRBD1 covers 8 bases. Per the germline V gene, CDR1 is MNHEY and CDR2 is SMNVEV (reference sequence). The CDR3 consists of 13 residues. V lost 3 bases to trimming and J lost 8 bases; unmatched junction nucleotides: 2.

The V call is TRBV19, the J call TRBJ2-7, with D perhaps matching TRBD1 (6 bases). Trimming cost V 5 bases and J 4 bases, with 9 bases left between them. CDR3 length: 12 amino acids. CDR1 is LNHDA, CDR2 SQIVND, per germline (reference sequence). The CDR3 loop is CASSVTGYEQYF. The CDR3 nucleotides read TGTGCCAGTAGTGTCACAGGGTACGAGCAGTACTTC.

The rearrangement links TRBV7-6 to TRBJ1-1; no clear D gene. CDR3 length: 15 amino acids. CDR1 and CDR2 (germline): SGHVS, FNYEAQ. V dropped 5 bases and J dropped 6 bases, with 19 bases sitting between them. The CDR3, as DNA: TGTGCCAGCAGCCCCCGGGATACCCACGGGGCTGAAGCTTTCTTT. Residues: CASSPRDTHGAEAFF.

J is TRBJ1-2 and V is TRBV11-2; TRBD1 agrees at 9 bases. The V gene end was trimmed by 2 bases and the J gene end by 7 bases; junction bases not matched to a gene: 5. CDR3 length: 14 residues. Per the germline V gene, CDR1 is SGHAT and CDR2 is FQNNGV. CDR3 coding DNA: TGTGCCAGCAGCTTATTGAGGACAGGGGTTGGCTACACCTTC. It encodes CASSLLRTGVGYTF. The variable domain in full, completed from reference TRBV11-2 and TRBJ1-2, reads EAGVAQSPRYKIIEKRQSVAFWCNPISGHATLYWYQQILGQGPKLLIQFQNNGVVDDSQLPKDRFSAERLKGVDSTLKIQPAKLEDSAVYLCASSLLRTGVGYTFGSGTRLTVV.

The CDR3 here is CASAGGQGNTGELFF. The CDR3 DNA is TGTGCCTCGGCCGGGGGACAGGGTAACACCGGGGAGCTGTTTTTT. The V call is TRBV30, the J call TRBJ2-2; the match to TRBD1 covers 9 bases. The CDR3 spans 15 residues. Trimming cost V 7 bases and J 2 bases; bases outside gene matches: 8. Germline V gives CDR1 GTSNPN, CDR2 SVGIG (reference sequence).

The chain employs TRBV30 and TRBJ1-2; D gene unclear. Per the germline V gene, CDR1 is GTSNPN and CDR2 is SVGIG (reference sequence). V lost 3 bases and J lost 1, with 9 bases in between. The CDR3 sequence is 13 residues long. The CDR3 nucleotides read TGTGCCTGGAGGGCTACAGTTAACTATGGCTACACCTTC. It codes for CAWRATVNYGYTF.

CDR3 in DNA: TGCGCCAGCAGCTCCACTCAGGGCAACTATGGCTACACCTTC. Translated: CASSSTQGNYGYTF. The rearrangement joins TRBV5-1 to TRBJ1-2, with TRBD1 as a possible D gene (5 bases). CDR1 and CDR2 (germline): SGHRS, YFSETQ. Trimming cost V 3 bases and J 2 bases, with 11 bases left between them. The CDR3 spans 14 residues.

The chain has TRBV19 and TRBJ1-5; perhaps TRBD1 as D (5 bases). Germline CDR1 LNHDA, CDR2 SQIVND (reference sequence). This CDR3 contains 14 residues. V lost 3 bases to trimming and J lost 7 bases, with 13 bases between them. The CDR3 protein is CASSIAGNGQPQHF. The CDR3 DNA reads TGTGCCAGTAGTATCGCAGGGAATGGGCAGCCCCAGCATTTT.

The chain employs TRBV5-4 and TRBJ1-4; D possibly corresponds to TRBD1 (5 bases). The ends were cut back, 3 bases at V and 4 bases at J, with 10 bases in the middle. The CDR3 has 14 amino acids. Germline CDR1 SGHNT, CDR2 YYREEE (reference sequence). The CDR3 loop is CASSSTADNEKLFF. The CDR3 DNA follows: TGTGCCAGCAGCTCGACAGCCGATAATGAAAAACTGTTTTTT.

In this sample, this clone turned up once. V gene TRBV29-1 combines with J gene TRBJ1-2; weak D call: TRBD1 (5 bases). Trimming cost V 5 bases and J 4 bases, with 11 bases left between them. The germline CDR1 and CDR2 sequences are SQVTM and ANQGSEA. This CDR3 has 12 amino acids. Here the CDR3 reads CSVSHTGYGYTF. The CDR3 bases are TGCAGCGTTTCCCACACAGGCTATGGCTACACCTTC.

This clone was found once. CDR3 bases: TGCGCCAGCAGCACCCGTGTGGGAGCCTACGAGCAGTACTTC. It yields the protein CASSTRVGAYEQYF. The chain is built from TRBV4-1 and TRBJ2-7, with D maybe TRBD2 (5 bases). Germline V lookup: CDR1 MGHRA, CDR2 YSYEKL. With 5 bases removed from V and 2 bases from J, the gap between germline ends came to 13 bases. The CDR3 runs to 14 residues.